This T cell receptor (beta chain) was captured in a study of cytomegalovirus exposure and HLA in healthy donors. Notes on the study in general: Follow-up analysis found HLA locus-dependent TCR association rates, highest for DRB1 and lowest for HLA-C. Most subjects' HLA-A and HLA-B alleles were reportedly predicted from TCR beta sequences. As a later analysis showed, a missense DCLRE1C variant was linked to trimming of TCR beta V- and J-genes. In an earlier analysis, in fewer than 700 donors, most V segments appeared productive either ~87% or ~30% of the time.

This clone occurred a few times. The target antigen is unknown. The primer mix had 60 Vbeta and 13 Jbeta primers. Clones were read by immunoSEQ multiplex PCR, and TCRdb kept only the in-frame ones, dropping some. The data show 55,000 to 80,000 clones, roughly four fifths seen once. CDR1 and CDR2 (germline): SGHDN, FVKESK. Unmatched junction bases numbered 6, after V lost 4 bases and J lost 6 bases. The CDR3 runs to 15 residues. V gene TRBV14 combines with J gene TRBJ2-3; TRBD2 matches at 11 bases. Specimen: PBMCs. The TCR sequence derives from a woman between 25 and 40 years old in good health and CMV-seropositive. As DNA, the CDR3 is TGTGCCAGCAGCCCGATAGCGGGAGGGCCCGATACGCAGTATTTT. Amino acids: CASSPIAGGPDTQYF. The entire variable domain, with the rest obtained from reference TRBV14 and TRBJ2-3, is as follows: EAGVTQFPSHSVIEKGQTVTLRCDPISGHDNLYWYRRVMGKEIKFLLHFVKESKQDESGMPNNRFLAERTGGTYSTLKVQPAELEDSGVYFCASSPIAGGPDTQYFGPGTRLTVL.